This is a list of T cell receptor beta chains from one sample in a study of OX40 agonist ivuxolimab in advanced cancers. Sequenced by immunoSEQ multiplex PCR; TCRdb stores in-frame clones only, minus some. Of some 77,000 clones in the sample, 90% were seen once. The starting material was CD4+ or CD8+ T cells sorted from blood, obtained in a trial of the OX40 agonist ivuxolimab. These TCRs come from an adult with an advanced solid tumor such as melanoma, head and neck, liver or kidney cancer. CDR3s include the opening cysteine and the closing phenylalanine or tryptophan. The D gene is left open where the match is weak. Expanded clones are given a class, and other clones once, few, many or no size at all.

TRBJ1-4 | . | . | TRBV27 | TGTGCCAGCAGTTGGGGCCGGGGACTGGGTGAAAAACTGTTTTTT | CASSWGRGLGEKLFF
TRBJ2-1 | . | . | TRBV19 | TGTGCCAGTAGTACCAGCCCGACGTCTAGCTCCTACAATGAGCAGTTCTTC | CASSTSPTSSSYNEQFF
TRBJ2-5 | few | . | TRBV12-5 | TGTGCTAGTGGGCTACAAGAGACCCAGTACTTC | CASGLQETQYF
TRBJ2-1 | few | TRBD2 | TRBV2 | TGTGCCAGCTCAAAGGGACTAGCTGGTTTTGGAGATGAGCAGTTCTTC | CASSKGLAGFGDEQFF
TRBJ2-1 | . | . | TRBV2 | TGTGCCAGCAGATCGCTAGGTATAAGCGGCGATGAGCAGTTCTTC | CASRSLGISGDEQFF
TRBJ1-2 | . | TRBD1 | TRBV6-1 | TGTGCCAGCAGTGATACCATGGGGAACAGGGGAGCAGGAGGCTACACCTTC | CASSDTMGNRGAGGYTF
TRBJ2-7 | . | TRBD2 | TRBV4-1 | TGCGCCAGCAGCCACATAGCGGGGGGCCGAGACGAGCAGTACTTC | CASSHIAGGRDEQYF
TRBJ2-1 | . | . | TRBV4-3 | TGCGCCAGCAGCCAAGATGCCAGGGGAAGTCTCAATGAGCAGTTCTTC | CASSQDARGSLNEQFF
TRBJ1-5 | . | . | TRBV28 | TGTGCCAGCAGTTTTGGTCCCCAGCCCCAGCATTTT | CASSFGPQPQHF
TRBJ2-5 | . | TRBD2 | TRBV28 | TGTGCCACCGGGACTAGCGGAGCCCAAGAGACCCAGTACTTC | CATGTSGAQETQYF
TRBJ1-2 | . | TRBD1 | TRBV6-1 | TGTGCCAGCAGTGAATGGCAGGGGGGTGGCTACACCTTC | CASSEWQGGGYTF
TRBJ2-3 | . | TRBD2 | TRBV28 | TGTGCCAGCAGTTCCGGGACTACTATCCATACGCAGTATTTT | CASSSGTTIHTQYF
TRBJ1-4 | few | TRBD1 | TRBV4-3 | TGCGCCAGCAGCCAAATCTTTGGGACAGGGGGTGAAAAACTGTTTTTT | CASSQIFGTGGEKLFF
TRBJ2-3 | once | . | TRBV30 | TGTGCCTGGAGTGAGGCGGGGGCCTTATTTAGCACAGATACGCAGTATTTT | CAWSEAGALFSTDTQYF
TRBJ1-2 | . | . | TRBV19 | TGTGCCAGTATTGGCAGTGGAGCTAACTATGGCTACACCTTC | CASIGSGANYGYTF
TRBJ2-3 | medium-sized | TRBD2 | TRBV2 | TGTGCCAGCGTGACTAGCGGGGGGGCAAGTACGCAGTATTTT | CASVTSGGASTQYF
TRBJ1-1 | few | . | TRBV6-5 | TGTGCCAGCAGTTACTCGTGGGGCGGAAACACTGAAGCTTTCTTT | CASSYSWGGNTEAFF
TRBJ2-7 | . | . | TRBV11-2 | TGTGCCAGCACCTCCACCGCTGGGACCTACGAGCAGTACTTC | CASTSTAGTYEQYF
TRBJ2-3 | . | TRBD2 | TRBV27 | TGTGCCAGCAGTTTACTAGCGGGAGGGGATACGCAGTATTTT | CASSLLAGGDTQYF
TRBJ1-2 | once | . | TRBV18 | TGTGCCAGCTCACCAATGGACAGCCTTAACTATGGCTACACCTTC | CASSPMDSLNYGYTF
TRBJ2-7 | . | TRBD1 | TRBV7-9 | TGTGCCAGCAGCTCCCGGGACAGCTACTACGAGCAGTACTTC | CASSSRDSYYEQYF
TRBJ1-2 | . | TRBD1 | TRBV5-1 | TGCGCCAGCAGCTTGGGACAGGGGTCCACGTCTTCCTATGGCTACACCTTC | CASSLGQGSTSSYGYTF
TRBJ2-3 | . | . | TRBV7-7 | TGTGCTAGCAGGAGGGACAGCACAGATACGCAGTATTTT | CASRRDSTDTQYF
TRBJ1-2 | . | TRBD1 | TRBV6-6 | TGTGCCAGCAGTAAACAGGGGGAGGACGGCTACACCTTC | CASSKQGEDGYTF
TRBJ1-6 | . | . | TRBV27 | TGTGCCAGCAGTTTGGAGTGGGGAGGTGGTTCACCCCTCCACTTT | CASSLEWGGGSPLHF